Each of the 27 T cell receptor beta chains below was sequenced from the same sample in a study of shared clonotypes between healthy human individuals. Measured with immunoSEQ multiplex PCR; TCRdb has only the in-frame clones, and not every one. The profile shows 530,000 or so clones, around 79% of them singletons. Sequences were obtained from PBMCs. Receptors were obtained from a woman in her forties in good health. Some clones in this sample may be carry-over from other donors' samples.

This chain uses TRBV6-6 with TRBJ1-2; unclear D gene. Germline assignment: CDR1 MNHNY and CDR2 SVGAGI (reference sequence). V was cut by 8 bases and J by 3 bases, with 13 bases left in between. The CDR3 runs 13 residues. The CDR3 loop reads CASLSGMDYGYTF. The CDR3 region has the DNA TGTGCCAGCCTAAGCGGAATGGACTATGGCTACACCTTC.

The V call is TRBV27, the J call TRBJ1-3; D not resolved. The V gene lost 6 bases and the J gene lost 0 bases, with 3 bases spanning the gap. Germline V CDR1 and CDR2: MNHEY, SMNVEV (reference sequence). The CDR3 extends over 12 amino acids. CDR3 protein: CASRSSGNTIYF. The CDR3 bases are TGTGCCAGCAGGAGCTCTGGAAACACCATATATTTT.

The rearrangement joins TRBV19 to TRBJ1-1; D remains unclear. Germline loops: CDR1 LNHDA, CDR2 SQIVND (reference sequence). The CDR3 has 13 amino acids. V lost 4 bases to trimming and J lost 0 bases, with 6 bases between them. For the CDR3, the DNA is TGTGCCAGTAGTACGTCCATGAACACTGAAGCTTTCTTT. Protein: CASSTSMNTEAFF. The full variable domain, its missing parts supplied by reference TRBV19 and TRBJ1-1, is DGGITQSPKYLFRKEGQNVTLSCEQNLNHDAMYWYRQDPGQGLRLIYYSQIVNDFQKGDIAEGYSVSREKKESFPLTVTSAQKNPTAFYLCASSTSMNTEAFFGQGTRLTVV.

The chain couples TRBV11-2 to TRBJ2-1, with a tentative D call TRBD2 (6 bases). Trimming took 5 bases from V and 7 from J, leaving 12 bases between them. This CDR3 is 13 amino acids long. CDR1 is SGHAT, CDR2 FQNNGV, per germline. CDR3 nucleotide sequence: TGTGCCAGCAGCAAACCGGGAGCAAATGAGCAGTTCTTC. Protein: CASSKPGANEQFF. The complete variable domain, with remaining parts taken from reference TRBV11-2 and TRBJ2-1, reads EAGVAQSPRYKIIEKRQSVAFWCNPISGHATLYWYQQILGQGPKLLIQFQNNGVVDDSQLPKDRFSAERLKGVDSTLKIQPAKLEDSAVYLCASSKPGANEQFFGPGTRLTVL.

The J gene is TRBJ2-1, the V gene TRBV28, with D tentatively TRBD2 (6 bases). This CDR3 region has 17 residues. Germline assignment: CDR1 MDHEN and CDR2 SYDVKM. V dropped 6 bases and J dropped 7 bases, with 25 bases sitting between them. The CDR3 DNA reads TGTGCCAGCAGCCACAGAGCGGGCACCCCCACCCTGAATGAGCAGTTCTTC. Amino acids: CASSHRAGTPTLNEQFF.

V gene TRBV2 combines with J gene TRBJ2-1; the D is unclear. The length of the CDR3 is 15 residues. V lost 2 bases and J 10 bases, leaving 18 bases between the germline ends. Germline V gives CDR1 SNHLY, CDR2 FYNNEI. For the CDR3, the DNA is TGTGCCAGCAGTGAAAGCACTACCCTCCAAGGGGAGCAGTTCTTC. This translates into CASSESTTLQGEQFF.

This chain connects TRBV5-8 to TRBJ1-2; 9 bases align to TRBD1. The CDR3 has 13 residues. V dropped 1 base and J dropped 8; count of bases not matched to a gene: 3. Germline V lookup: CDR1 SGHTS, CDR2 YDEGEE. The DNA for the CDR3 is TGTGCCAGCAGCTTGAACAGGGGGCTAGGCTACACCTTC. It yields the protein CASSLNRGLGYTF.

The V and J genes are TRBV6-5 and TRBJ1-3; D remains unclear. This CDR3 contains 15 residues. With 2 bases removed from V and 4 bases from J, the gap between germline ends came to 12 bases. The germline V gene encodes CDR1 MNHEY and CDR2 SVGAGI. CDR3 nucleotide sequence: TGTGCCAGCAGTTACGCACGGGGTCCAGGAAACACCATATATTTT. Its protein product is CASSYARGPGNTIYF.

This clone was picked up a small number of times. The CDR3, as DNA: TGTGCCAGCAGCTTACTGGGGCCGAGCTCTGGAAACACCATATATTTT. It is translated as CASSLLGPSSGNTIYF. This chain joins TRBV7-2 and TRBJ1-3; a possible D gene is TRBD1 (5 bases). The CDR3 is 16 residues long. Between the trimmed V and J ends, which lost 2 bases and 0 bases, there was a span of 11 bases. The germline CDR1 and CDR2 sequences are SGHTA and FQGNSA.

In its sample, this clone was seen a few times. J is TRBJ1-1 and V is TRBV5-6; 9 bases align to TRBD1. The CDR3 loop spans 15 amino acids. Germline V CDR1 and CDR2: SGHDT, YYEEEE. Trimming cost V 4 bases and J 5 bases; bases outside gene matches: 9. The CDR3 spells CASSVGQGIMTEAFF. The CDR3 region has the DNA TGTGCCAGCAGCGTGGGACAGGGAATCATGACTGAAGCTTTCTTT.

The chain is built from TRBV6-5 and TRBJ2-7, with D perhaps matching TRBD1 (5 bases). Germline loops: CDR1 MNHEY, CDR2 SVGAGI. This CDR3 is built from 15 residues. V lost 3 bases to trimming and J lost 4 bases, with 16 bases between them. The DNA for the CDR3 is TGTGCCAGCAGTTATTGGGCTAGTCAGGGTTACGAGCAGTACTTC. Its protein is CASSYWASQGYEQYF.

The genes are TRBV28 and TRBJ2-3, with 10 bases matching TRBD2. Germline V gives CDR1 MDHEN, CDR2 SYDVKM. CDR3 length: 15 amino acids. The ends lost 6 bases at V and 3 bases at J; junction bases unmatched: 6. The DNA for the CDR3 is TGTGCCAGCAGCTTGACTAGCGGGTGGACAGATACGCAGTATTTT. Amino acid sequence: CASSLTSGWTDTQYF.

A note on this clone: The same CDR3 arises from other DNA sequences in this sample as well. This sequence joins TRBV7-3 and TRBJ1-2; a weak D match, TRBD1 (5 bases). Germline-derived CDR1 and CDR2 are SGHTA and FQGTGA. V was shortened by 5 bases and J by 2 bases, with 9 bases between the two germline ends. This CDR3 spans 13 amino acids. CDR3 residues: CASSPDRNYGYTF. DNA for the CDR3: TGTGCCAGCAGCCCCGACAGAAACTATGGCTACACCTTC.

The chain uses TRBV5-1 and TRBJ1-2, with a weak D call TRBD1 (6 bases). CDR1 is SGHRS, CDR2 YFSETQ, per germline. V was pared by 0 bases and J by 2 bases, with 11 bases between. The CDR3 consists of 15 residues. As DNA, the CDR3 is TGCGCCAGCAGCTTGGTATCGGGACAAAACTATGGCTACACCTTC. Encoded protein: CASSLVSGQNYGYTF.

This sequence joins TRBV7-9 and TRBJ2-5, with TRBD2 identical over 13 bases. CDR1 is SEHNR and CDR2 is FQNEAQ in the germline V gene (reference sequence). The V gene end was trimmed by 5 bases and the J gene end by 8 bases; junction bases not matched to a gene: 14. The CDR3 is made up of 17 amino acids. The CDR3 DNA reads TGTGCCAGCAGCCATAGGACTAGCGGGAGATTCGGGGATACCCAGTACTTC. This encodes CASSHRTSGRFGDTQYF. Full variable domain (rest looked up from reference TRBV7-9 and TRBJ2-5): DTGVSQNPRHKITKRGQNVTFRCDPISEHNRLYWYRQTLGQGPEFLTYFQNEAQLEKSRLLSDRFSAERPKGSFSTLEIQRTEQGDSAMYLCASSHRTSGRFGDTQYFGPGTRLLVL.

The CDR3 DNA reads TGTGCCAGCAGCCCCCCGGGACTAGCGGAGACCCAGTACTTC. Its translation is CASSPPGLAETQYF. The chain employs TRBV11-1 and TRBJ2-5; 10 positions agree with TRBD2. The V and J ends lost 5 bases and 5 bases, in that order; junction bases with no gene match: 5. The CDR3 runs 14 residues. From germline, CDR1 is SGHAT and CDR2 FQDESV (reference sequence).

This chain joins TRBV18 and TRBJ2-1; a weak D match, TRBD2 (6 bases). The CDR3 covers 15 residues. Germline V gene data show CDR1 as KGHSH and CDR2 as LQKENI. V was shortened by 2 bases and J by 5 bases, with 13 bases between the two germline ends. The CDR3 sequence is CASSPSAGHDNEQFF. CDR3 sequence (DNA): TGTGCCAGCTCACCATCAGCGGGTCACGACAATGAGCAGTTCTTC.

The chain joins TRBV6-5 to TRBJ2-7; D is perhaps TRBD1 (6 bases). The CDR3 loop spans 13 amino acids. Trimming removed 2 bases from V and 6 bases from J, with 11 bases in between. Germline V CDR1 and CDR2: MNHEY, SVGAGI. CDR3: CASSYGQGREQYF. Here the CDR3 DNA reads TGTGCCAGCAGTTACGGGCAGGGGCGCGAGCAGTACTTC.

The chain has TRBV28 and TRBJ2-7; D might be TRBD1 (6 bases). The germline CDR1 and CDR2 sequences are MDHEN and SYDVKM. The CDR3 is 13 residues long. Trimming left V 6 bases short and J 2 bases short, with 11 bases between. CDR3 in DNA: TGTGCCAGCAGCCCACAGGGACCCTACGAGCAGTACTTC. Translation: CASSPQGPYEQYF.

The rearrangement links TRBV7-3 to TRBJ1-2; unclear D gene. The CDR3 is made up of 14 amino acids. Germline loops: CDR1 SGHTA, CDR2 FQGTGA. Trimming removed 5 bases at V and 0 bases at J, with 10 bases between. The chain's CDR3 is CASSRAGANYGYTF. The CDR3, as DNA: TGTGCCAGCAGCCGAGCCGGGGCTAACTATGGCTACACCTTC.

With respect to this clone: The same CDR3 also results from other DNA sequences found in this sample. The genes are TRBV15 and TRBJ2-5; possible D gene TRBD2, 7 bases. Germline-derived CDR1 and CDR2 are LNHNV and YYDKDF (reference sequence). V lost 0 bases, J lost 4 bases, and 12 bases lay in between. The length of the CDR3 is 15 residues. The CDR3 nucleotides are TGTGCCACCAGCAGAGATAGTGGGGGGGCAGAGACCCAGTACTTC. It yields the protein CATSRDSGGAETQYF.

The CDR3, as DNA: TGTGCCAGCAGTGGGACACAGGGTCGGAAGCAGTTCTTC. Protein sequence: CASSGTQGRKQFF. The chain links TRBV6-1 to TRBJ2-1; D perhaps matches TRBD1 (6 bases). V lost 4 bases, J lost 11 bases, and 15 bases lay in between. The germline CDR1 and CDR2 sequences are MNHNS and SASEGT. This CDR3 has 13 amino acids.

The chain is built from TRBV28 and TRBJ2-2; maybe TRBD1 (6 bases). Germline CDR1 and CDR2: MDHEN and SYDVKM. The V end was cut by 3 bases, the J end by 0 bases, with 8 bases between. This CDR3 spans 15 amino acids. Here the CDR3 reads CASSFAGANTGELFF. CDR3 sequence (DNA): TGTGCCAGCAGTTTTGCAGGGGCGAACACCGGGGAGCTGTTTTTT.

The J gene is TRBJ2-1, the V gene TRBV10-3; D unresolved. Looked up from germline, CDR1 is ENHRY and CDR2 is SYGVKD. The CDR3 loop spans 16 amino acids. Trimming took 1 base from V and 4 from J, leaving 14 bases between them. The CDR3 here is CAISELVSTAYNEQFF. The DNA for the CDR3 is TGTGCCATCAGTGAGTTGGTCTCCACTGCGTACAATGAGCAGTTCTTC.

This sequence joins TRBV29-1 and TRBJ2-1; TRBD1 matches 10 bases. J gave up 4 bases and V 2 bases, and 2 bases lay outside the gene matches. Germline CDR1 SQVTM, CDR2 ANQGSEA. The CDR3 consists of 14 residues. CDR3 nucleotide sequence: TGCAGCGTTGAAACGGGACAGGGGTACAATGAGCAGTTCTTC. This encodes CSVETGQGYNEQFF.

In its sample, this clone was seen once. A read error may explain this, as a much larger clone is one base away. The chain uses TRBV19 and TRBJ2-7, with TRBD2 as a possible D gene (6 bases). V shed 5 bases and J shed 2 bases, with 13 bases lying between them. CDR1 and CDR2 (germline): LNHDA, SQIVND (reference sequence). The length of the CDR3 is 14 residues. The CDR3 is CASSPSSATYEQYF. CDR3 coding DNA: TGTGCCAGTAGTCCCTCTAGCGCTACCTACGAGCAGTACTTC.

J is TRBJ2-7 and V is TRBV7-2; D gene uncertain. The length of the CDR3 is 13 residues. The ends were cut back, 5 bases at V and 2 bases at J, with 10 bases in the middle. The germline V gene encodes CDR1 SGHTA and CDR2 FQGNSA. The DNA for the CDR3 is TGTGCCAGCAGCCTAGACCAGGCCTACGAGCAGTACTTC. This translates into CASSLDQAYEQYF.